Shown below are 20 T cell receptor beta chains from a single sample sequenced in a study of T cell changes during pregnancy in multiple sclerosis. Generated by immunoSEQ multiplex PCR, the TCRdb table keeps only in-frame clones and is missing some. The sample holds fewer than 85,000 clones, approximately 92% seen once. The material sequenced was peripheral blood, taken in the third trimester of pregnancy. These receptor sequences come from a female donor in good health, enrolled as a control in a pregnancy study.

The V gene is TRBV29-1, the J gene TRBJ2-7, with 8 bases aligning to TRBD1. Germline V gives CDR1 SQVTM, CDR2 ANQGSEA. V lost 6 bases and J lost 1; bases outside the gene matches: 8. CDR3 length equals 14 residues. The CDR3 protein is CSVLGTGASYEQYF. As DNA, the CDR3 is TGCAGCGTCCTTGGGACAGGAGCTTCCTACGAGCAGTACTTC.

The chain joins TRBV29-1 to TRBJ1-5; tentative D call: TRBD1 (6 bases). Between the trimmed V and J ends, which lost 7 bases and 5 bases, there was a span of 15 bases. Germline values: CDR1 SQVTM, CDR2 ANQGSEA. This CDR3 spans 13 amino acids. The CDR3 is CSARAGVDQPQHF. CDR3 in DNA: TGCAGCGCCCGCGCAGGGGTAGATCAGCCCCAGCATTTT.

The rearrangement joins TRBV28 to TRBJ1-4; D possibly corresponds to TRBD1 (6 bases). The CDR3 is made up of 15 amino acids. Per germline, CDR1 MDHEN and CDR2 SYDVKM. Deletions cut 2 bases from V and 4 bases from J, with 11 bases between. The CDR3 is CASSLQGRVNEKLFF. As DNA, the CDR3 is TGTGCCAGCAGTTTACAGGGGCGGGTTAATGAAAAACTGTTTTTT.

CDR3 DNA sequence: TGTGCCAGCAGCTTAGGTGGCGGGGTCTCTGGAAACACCATATATTTT. Amino acid sequence: CASSLGGGVSGNTIYF. The J gene is TRBJ1-3, the V gene TRBV7-2; D is unclear. This CDR3 comprises 16 residues. V was clipped by 1 base and J by 0 bases, with 10 bases between them. Germline CDR1 SGHTA, CDR2 FQGNSA.

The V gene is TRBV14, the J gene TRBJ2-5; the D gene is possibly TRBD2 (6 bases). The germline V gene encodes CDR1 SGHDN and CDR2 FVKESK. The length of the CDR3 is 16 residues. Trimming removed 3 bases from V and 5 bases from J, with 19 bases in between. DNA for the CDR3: TGTGCCAGCAGCCAGGGAGCGATCACCGCGGGGGAGACCCAGTACTTC. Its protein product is CASSQGAITAGETQYF.

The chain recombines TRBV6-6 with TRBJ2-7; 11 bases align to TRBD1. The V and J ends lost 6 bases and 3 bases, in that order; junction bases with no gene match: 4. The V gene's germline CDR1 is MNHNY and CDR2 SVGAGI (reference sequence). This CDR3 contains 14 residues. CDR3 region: CASRTGTGGYEQYF. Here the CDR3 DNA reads TGTGCCAGCAGAACCGGGACAGGGGGCTACGAGCAGTACTTC.

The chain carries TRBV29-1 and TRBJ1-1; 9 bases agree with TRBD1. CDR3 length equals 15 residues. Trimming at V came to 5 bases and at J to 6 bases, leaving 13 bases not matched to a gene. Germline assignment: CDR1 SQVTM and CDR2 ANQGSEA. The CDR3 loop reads CSVPPTGGTWAEAFF. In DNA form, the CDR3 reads TGCAGCGTTCCCCCGACAGGGGGGACTTGGGCTGAAGCTTTCTTT.

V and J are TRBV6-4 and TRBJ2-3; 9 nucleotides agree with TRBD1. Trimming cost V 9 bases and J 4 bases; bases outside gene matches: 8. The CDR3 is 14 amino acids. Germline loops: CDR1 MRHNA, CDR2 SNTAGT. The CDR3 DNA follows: TGTGCCAGGACGGGACAGGGTGTCTCAGATACGCAGTATTTT. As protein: CARTGQGVSDTQYF.

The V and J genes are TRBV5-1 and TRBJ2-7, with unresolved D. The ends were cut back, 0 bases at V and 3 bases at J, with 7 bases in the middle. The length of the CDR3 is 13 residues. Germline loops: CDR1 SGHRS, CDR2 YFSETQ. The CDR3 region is CASSLGAIYEQYF. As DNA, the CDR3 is TGCGCCAGCAGCTTGGGGGCAATCTACGAGCAGTACTTC.

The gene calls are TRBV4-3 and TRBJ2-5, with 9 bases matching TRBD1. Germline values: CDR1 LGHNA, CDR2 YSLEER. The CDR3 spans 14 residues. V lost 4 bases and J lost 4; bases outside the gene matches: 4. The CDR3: CASSLTGGIETQYF. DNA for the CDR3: TGCGCCAGCAGCCTGACAGGGGGGATAGAGACCCAGTACTTC.

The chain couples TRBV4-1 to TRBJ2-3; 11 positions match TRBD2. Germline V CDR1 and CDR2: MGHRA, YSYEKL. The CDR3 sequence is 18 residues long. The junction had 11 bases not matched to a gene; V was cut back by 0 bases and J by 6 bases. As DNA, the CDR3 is TGCGCCAGCAGCCAAGAAAGGCTAGCGGGGGGATTCGGGGATACGCAGTATTTT. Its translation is CASSQERLAGGFGDTQYF.

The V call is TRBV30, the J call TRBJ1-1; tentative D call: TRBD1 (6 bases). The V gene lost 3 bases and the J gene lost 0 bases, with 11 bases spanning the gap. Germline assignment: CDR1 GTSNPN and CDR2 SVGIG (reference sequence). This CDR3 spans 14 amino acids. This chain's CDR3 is CAWRGGDMNTEAFF. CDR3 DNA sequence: TGTGCCTGGAGAGGGGGAGACATGAACACTGAAGCTTTCTTT.

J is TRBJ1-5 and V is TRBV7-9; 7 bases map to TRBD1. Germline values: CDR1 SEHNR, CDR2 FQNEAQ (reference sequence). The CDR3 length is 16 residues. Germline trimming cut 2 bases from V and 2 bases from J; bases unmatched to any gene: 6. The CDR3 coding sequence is TGTGCCAGCAGCTTAAGCCTAGGGGGCGGCAATCAGCCCCAGCATTTT. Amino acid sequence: CASSLSLGGGNQPQHF. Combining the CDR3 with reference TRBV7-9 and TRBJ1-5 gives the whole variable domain DTGVSQNPRHKITKRGQNVTFRCDPISEHNRLYWYRQTLGQGPEFLTYFQNEAQLEKSRLLSDRFSAERPKGSFSTLEIQRTEQGDSAMYLCASSLSLGGGNQPQHFGDGTRLSIL.

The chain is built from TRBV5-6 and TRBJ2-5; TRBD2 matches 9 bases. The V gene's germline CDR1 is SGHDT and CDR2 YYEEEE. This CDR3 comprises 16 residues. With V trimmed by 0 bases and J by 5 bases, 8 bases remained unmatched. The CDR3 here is CASSLDLAGQMETQYF. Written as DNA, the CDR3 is TGTGCCAGCAGCTTGGACCTAGCGGGACAAATGGAGACCCAGTACTTC.

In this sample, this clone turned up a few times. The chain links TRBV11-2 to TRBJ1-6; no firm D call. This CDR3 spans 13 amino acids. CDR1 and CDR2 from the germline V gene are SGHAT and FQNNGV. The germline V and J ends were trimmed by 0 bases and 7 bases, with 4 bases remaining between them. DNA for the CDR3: TGTGCCAGCAGCTTAGATAGAAATTCACCCCTCCACTTT. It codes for CASSLDRNSPLHF.

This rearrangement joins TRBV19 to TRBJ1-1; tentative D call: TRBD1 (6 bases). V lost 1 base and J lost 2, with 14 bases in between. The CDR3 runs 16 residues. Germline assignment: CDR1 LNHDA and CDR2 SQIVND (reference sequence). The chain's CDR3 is CASSIAPTGGNTEAFF. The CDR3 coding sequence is TGTGCCAGTAGTATAGCCCCGACAGGCGGAAACACTGAAGCTTTCTTT.

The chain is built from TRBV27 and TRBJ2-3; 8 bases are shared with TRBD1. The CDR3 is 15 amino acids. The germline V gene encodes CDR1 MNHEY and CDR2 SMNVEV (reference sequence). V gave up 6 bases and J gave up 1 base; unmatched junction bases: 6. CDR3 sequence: CASRLDRAGTDTQYF. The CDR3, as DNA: TGTGCCAGCAGGCTGGACAGGGCAGGCACAGATACGCAGTATTTT.

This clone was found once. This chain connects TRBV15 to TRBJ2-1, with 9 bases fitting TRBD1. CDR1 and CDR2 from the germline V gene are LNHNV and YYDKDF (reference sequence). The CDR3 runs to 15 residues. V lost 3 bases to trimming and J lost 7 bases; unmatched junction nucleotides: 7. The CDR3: CATSRGQGASNEQFF. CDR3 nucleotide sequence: TGTGCCACCAGCAGGGGACAGGGAGCTTCGAATGAGCAGTTCTTC. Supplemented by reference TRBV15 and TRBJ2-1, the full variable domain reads DAMVIQNPRYQVTQFGKPVTLSCSQTLNHNVMYWYQQKSSQAPKLLFHYYDKDFNNEADTPDNFQSRRPNTSFCFLDIRSPGLGDTAMYLCATSRGQGASNEQFFGPGTRLTVL.

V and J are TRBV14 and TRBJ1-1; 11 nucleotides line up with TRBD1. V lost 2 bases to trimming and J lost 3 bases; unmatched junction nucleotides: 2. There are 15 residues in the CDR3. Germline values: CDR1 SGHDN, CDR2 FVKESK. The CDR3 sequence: CASSQLGQGDTEAFF. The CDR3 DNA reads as TGTGCCAGCAGCCAACTGGGACAGGGGGACACTGAAGCTTTCTTT.

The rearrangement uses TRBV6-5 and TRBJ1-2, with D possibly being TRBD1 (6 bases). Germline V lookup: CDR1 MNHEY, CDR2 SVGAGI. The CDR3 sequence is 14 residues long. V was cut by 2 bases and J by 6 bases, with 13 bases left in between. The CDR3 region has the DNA TGTGCCAGCAGTTACAACGGGGGGCGTGATGGCTACACCTTC. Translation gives CASSYNGGRDGYTF.